Listed here are 10 T cell receptor beta chains from one sample, sequenced in a study of breast tumors, draining lymph nodes, adjacent tissues. Each CDR3 protein gets one entry after TCRdb re-called the multiplex PCR reads with MiXCR. In the table there are 270,000 or so distinct CDR3 sequences, about 30% of which are singletons. The lymph nodes were axillary draining lymph nodes from breast cancer patients. The material sequenced was axillary lymph node tissue. These receptors were collected from a female donor with breast cancer. Some clones in this sample may be carry-over from other donors' samples.

This clonotype came up many times. V is TRBV5-8 and J is TRBJ2-5, with 9 nucleotides matching TRBD2. CDR1 and CDR2 (germline): SGHTS, YDEGEE. The V and J ends lost 4 bases and 3 bases, in that order; junction bases with no gene match: 1. The CDR3 contains 13 residues. The CDR3 here is CASSRLAEETQYF. In nucleotides, the CDR3 is TGTGCCAGCAGCCGACTAGCGGAAGAGACCCAGTACTTC.

The chain carries TRBV7-2 and TRBJ1-6; D gene ambiguous. Germline V gives CDR1 SGHTA, CDR2 FQGNSA. Trimming pared 1 base from V and 5 bases from J, leaving 6 bases between. The CDR3 is 14 residues long. The DNA for the CDR3 is TGTGCCAGCAGCTTAGGACATAATAATTCACCCCTCCACTTT. Residues: CASSLGHNNSPLHF.

This clonotype was observed many times. The gene calls are TRBV20-1 and TRBJ2-1; D is unclear. The germline V gene encodes CDR1 DFQATT and CDR2 SNEGSKA (reference sequence). This CDR3 spans 13 amino acids. Trimming cost V 3 bases and J 0 bases, with 6 bases left between them. CDR3 in amino acids: CSARKSSYNEQFF. Here the CDR3 DNA reads TGCAGTGCTAGGAAGAGCTCCTACAATGAGCAGTTCTTC.

The rearrangement links TRBV15 to TRBJ1-6; D unresolved. The CDR3 sequence is 15 residues long. V lost 5 bases and J 13 bases, leaving 21 bases between the germline ends. CDR1 LNHNV and CDR2 YYDKDF come from the germline V gene (reference sequence). The CDR3 bases are TGTGCCACCAGCGTAGAGGGCAGGTCCAATTATCCCCTCCACTTT. Translating gives CATSVEGRSNYPLHF.

As to this clonotype: An end of the junction differs from the germline gene, which may be a read error. V is TRBV12-3 or TRBV12-4 and J is TRBJ1-1; D possibly corresponds to TRBD1 (6 bases). The CDR3 is made up of 14 amino acids. The CDR3 sequence is CASSAGNRDTGAFF. The DNA of the CDR3 is TGTGCCAGCAGTGCCGGGAACAGGGACACTGGAGCTTTCTTT.

This clonotype was detected ten times or more. This chain uses TRBV7-6 with TRBJ2-2; 9 bases map to TRBD2. There are 17 residues in the CDR3. Germline CDR1 is SGHVS and CDR2 is FNYEAQ. V dropped 5 bases and J dropped 4; count of bases not matched to a gene: 11. In DNA form, the CDR3 reads TGTGCCAGCAGCCCCCCGGAAGCGGGAGGCCCCACCGGGGAGCTGTTTTTT. It encodes CASSPPEAGGPTGELFF.

This clonotype has a count of ten or more. The chain combines TRBV20-1 with TRBJ2-3; maybe TRBD2 (6 bases). The CDR3 loop spans 14 amino acids. The V gene lost 6 bases and the J gene lost 2 bases, with 15 bases spanning the gap. Germline assignment: CDR1 DFQATT and CDR2 SNEGSKA (reference sequence). The CDR3 spells CSAPVGGVTDTQYF. Here the CDR3 DNA reads TGCAGTGCCCCGGTGGGCGGGGTCACAGATACGCAGTATTTT.

This clonotype was counted a few times. The chain has TRBV14 and TRBJ1-1; D is unresolved. The CDR3 has 13 amino acids. V was cut by 1 base and J by 1 base, with 4 bases left in between. The germline V gene encodes CDR1 SGHDN and CDR2 FVKESK. CDR3 coding DNA: TGTGCCAGCAGCCAAGGGGGGAACACTGAAGCTTTCTTT. Encoded protein: CASSQGGNTEAFF.

This clonotype was detected ten times or more. The DNA for the CDR3 is TGTGCCAGCAGTGACGGACTAGCGGGGAGTTACAATGAGCAGTTCTTC. It yields the protein CASSDGLAGSYNEQFF. The chain links TRBV6-4 to TRBJ2-1; 12 nucleotides agree with TRBD2. There are 16 residues in the CDR3. V was clipped by 2 bases and J by 4 bases; unmatched bases: 3. Looked up from germline, CDR1 is MRHNA and CDR2 is SNTAGT.

This clonotype was found many times. The chain has TRBV30 and TRBJ2-2; D gene unclear. Germline V gene data show CDR1 as GTSNPN and CDR2 as SVGIG (reference sequence). The ends were cut back, 2 bases at V and 3 bases at J, with 7 bases in the middle. CDR3 length equals 13 residues. CDR3 coding DNA: TGTGCCTGGAGTTTGGGTTACACCGGGGAGCTGTTTTTT. Its protein product is CAWSLGYTGELFF.